Each of the 30 T cell receptor beta chains below was sequenced from the same sample in a study of graft-versus-host responses after intestinal transplantation. Their antigens remain unidentified. Data came from immunoSEQ multiplex PCR; TCRdb stores just in-frame clones and leaves some out. The sample has approximately 90,000 clones; around 89% are singletons. The specimen comprised unstimulated CD4+ T cells sorted from spleen or lymph node cells, sampled before transplant. The origin of the receptors is a human donor who was the organ donor for an intestinal transplant.

This chain connects TRBV18 to TRBJ2-5, with 9 bases aligning to TRBD2. Germline lookup yields CDR1 KGHSH and CDR2 LQKENI. The CDR3 has 17 amino acids. V trimming: 1 base; J trimming: 1 base; junction bases outside the gene matches: 7. CDR3 region: CASSPLDSGGPQETQYF. The DNA of the CDR3 is TGTGCCAGCTCACCACTGGATAGCGGGGGCCCCCAAGAGACCCAGTACTTC.

The chain uses TRBV18 and TRBJ1-2, with a tentative D call TRBD1 (5 bases). Trimming removed 3 bases from V and 6 bases from J, with 17 bases in between. Germline V CDR1 and CDR2: KGHSH, LQKENI. CDR3 length: 15 residues. This chain's CDR3 is CASSPLPQGTDGYTF. CDR3 nucleotides: TGTGCCAGCTCACCGCTCCCCCAGGGTACAGATGGCTACACCTTC.

V gene TRBV5-4 combines with J gene TRBJ1-6; D is possibly TRBD1 (5 bases). V gave up 0 bases and J gave up 9 bases, with 10 bases separating them. This CDR3 is 14 amino acids long. In germline, CDR1 is SGHNT, CDR2 YYREEE (reference sequence). Written as DNA, the CDR3 is TGTGCCAGCAGCTTGGGACAGCCATCTTCACCCCTCCACTTT. Translated: CASSLGQPSSPLHF. Based on the CDR3 plus reference TRBV5-4 and TRBJ1-6, the full variable domain is ETGVTQSPTHLIKTRGQQVTLRCSSQSGHNTVSWYQQALGQGPQFIFQYYREEENGRGNFPPRFSGLQFPNYSSELNVNALELDDSALYLCASSLGQPSSPLHFGNGTRLTVT.

The sample holds a few counts of this clone. This chain joins TRBV6-5 and TRBJ2-7, with TRBD2 identical over 8 bases. Per the germline V gene, CDR1 is MNHEY and CDR2 is SVGAGI. The CDR3 consists of 13 residues. The V gene end was trimmed by 2 bases and the J gene end by 4 bases; junction bases not matched to a gene: 1. As DNA, the CDR3 is TGTGCCAGCAGTTACCGCGGGGGGTACGAGCAGTACTTC. Amino acids: CASSYRGGYEQYF.

This chain joins TRBV2 and TRBJ1-5, with 12 bases fitting TRBD1. The CDR3 spans 16 residues. J lost 8 bases, V lost 8 bases, and 13 bases had no gene match. Germline lookup yields CDR1 SNHLY and CDR2 FYNNEI. The DNA of the CDR3 is TGTGCCAGCGCGGGGGTAGGGGACAGGGGGCGGGAGCCCCAGCATTTT. This codes for CASAGVGDRGREPQHF.

The genes are TRBV5-1 and TRBJ2-1; the match to TRBD2 covers 12 bases. This CDR3 is built from 18 residues. Germline loops: CDR1 SGHRS, CDR2 YFSETQ. V trimming: 0 bases; J trimming: 4 bases; junction bases outside the gene matches: 8. DNA of the CDR3: TGCGCCAGCAGCTTGGCGGGGACTAGCGGGCCTTTATACAATGAGCAGTTCTTC. This sequence encodes CASSLAGTSGPLYNEQFF.

The chain is built from TRBV10-3 and TRBJ2-5, with 8 bases identical to TRBD2. The CDR3 runs 13 residues. Germline loops: CDR1 ENHRY, CDR2 SYGVKD. Unmatched junction bases numbered 7, after V lost 8 bases and J lost 5 bases. CDR3 bases: TGTGCCATCGGGGAACGGGGGGGGGAGACCCAGTACTTC. This sequence encodes CAIGERGGETQYF.

This sequence joins TRBV6-5 and TRBJ1-2, with unresolved D. The CDR3 sequence is 10 residues long. V was cut by 5 bases and J by 14 bases, with 12 bases left in between. Germline V CDR1 and CDR2: MNHEY, SVGAGI. The CDR3 protein is CASSELYQTF. In DNA form, the CDR3 reads TGTGCCAGCAGTGAACTATATCAGACCTTC.

This rearrangement joins TRBV19 to TRBJ1-1; TRBD1 matches at 10 bases. The CDR3 has 15 residues. The ends lost 6 bases at V and 6 bases at J; junction bases unmatched: 10. CDR1 is LNHDA and CDR2 is SQIVND in the germline V gene (reference sequence). The CDR3 protein is CASRNSPGQGSEAFF. The CDR3 nucleotides are TGTGCCAGTAGAAATTCGCCGGGACAGGGGTCTGAAGCTTTCTTT.

This sequence joins TRBV5-1 and TRBJ1-2; D is perhaps TRBD1 (6 bases). V was shortened by 1 base and J by 2 bases, with 12 bases between the two germline ends. Germline V gene data show CDR1 as SGHRS and CDR2 as YFSETQ. The CDR3 consists of 15 residues. CDR3 bases: TGCGCCAGCAGCTTGACAGGGATTGCGAACTATGGCTACACCTTC. Protein: CASSLTGIANYGYTF.

The genes are TRBV5-1 and TRBJ2-3, with 8 bases aligning to TRBD2. The CDR3 covers 15 residues. V lost 3 bases to trimming and J lost 6 bases; unmatched junction nucleotides: 9. The germline V gene encodes CDR1 SGHRS and CDR2 YFSETQ. CDR3 loop: CASSSGLDGGDTQYF. For the CDR3, the DNA is TGCGCCAGCAGCTCGGGACTAGATGGGGGGGATACGCAGTATTTT.

The gene calls are TRBV11-3 and TRBJ1-2; 7 bases are shared with TRBD1. This CDR3 has 15 residues. V trimming: 1 base; J trimming: 3 bases; junction bases outside the gene matches: 5. CDR1 is SGHNT, CDR2 YENEEA, per germline. CDR3 bases: TGTGCCAGCAGCTTAGGTTCAGGGGGAGACTATGGCTACACCTTC. Protein product: CASSLGSGGDYGYTF. The full variable domain, with the rest looked up from reference TRBV11-3 and TRBJ1-2, is EAGVVQSPRYKIIEKKQPVAFWCNPISGHNTLYWYLQNLGQGPELLIRYENEEAVDDSQLPKDRFSAERLKGVDSTLKIQPAELGDSAVYLCASSLGSGGDYGYTFGSGTRLTVV.

The chain is built from TRBV5-4 and TRBJ2-3, with TRBD2 as a possible D gene (5 bases). The germline V and J ends were trimmed by 1 base and 4 bases, with 7 bases remaining between them. This CDR3 contains 13 residues. The germline gives CDR1 SGHNT, CDR2 YYREEE (reference sequence). The CDR3 region is CASSLWTADTQYF. The CDR3 DNA reads TGTGCCAGCAGCTTGTGGACTGCAGATACGCAGTATTTT.

The genes are TRBV25-1 and TRBJ2-3, with 13 bases aligning to TRBD2. Germline CDR1 is MGHDK and CDR2 is SYGVNS. Germline trimming cut 4 bases from V and 2 bases from J; bases unmatched to any gene: 6. The CDR3 extends over 17 amino acids. CDR3 DNA sequence: TGTGCCAGCAGTGTTGCGGGACTAGCGGGGTACACAGATACGCAGTATTTT. Translation gives CASSVAGLAGYTDTQYF. The variable domain in full, completed from reference TRBV25-1 and TRBJ2-3, reads EADIYQTPRYLVIGTGKKITLECSQTMGHDKMYWYQQDPGMELHLIHYSYGVNSTEKGDLSSESTVSRIRTEHFPLTLESARPSHTSQYLCASSVAGLAGYTDTQYFGPGTRLTVL.

This chain links TRBV28 with TRBJ2-3; unclear D gene. V was cut by 3 bases and J by 7 bases, with 11 bases left in between. Looked up from germline, CDR1 is MDHEN and CDR2 is SYDVKM. This CDR3 spans 13 amino acids. Here the CDR3 reads CASSLMTSHTQYF. DNA of the CDR3: TGTGCCAGCAGTTTGATGACATCCCATACGCAGTATTTT.

This clone was seen just once. This chain connects TRBV5-1 to TRBJ1-1; 8 nucleotides line up with TRBD1. After removal of 4 bases from V and 6 bases from J, the junction contained 5 bases not matched to a gene. This CDR3 is built from 13 residues. CDR1 SGHRS and CDR2 YFSETQ come from the germline V gene. CDR3 sequence: CASSRPGGPEAFF. The CDR3 DNA is TGCGCCAGCAGCAGACCAGGGGGCCCTGAAGCTTTCTTT. Supplemented by reference TRBV5-1 and TRBJ1-1, the full variable domain reads KAGVTQTPRYLIKTRGQQVTLSCSPISGHRSVSWYQQTPGQGLQFLFEYFSETQRNKGNFPGRFSGRQFSNSRSEMNVSTLELGDSALYLCASSRPGGPEAFFGQGTRLTVV.

J is TRBJ2-5 and V is TRBV2; tentatively, D is TRBD1 (7 bases). Germline V gives CDR1 SNHLY, CDR2 FYNNEI. V was clipped by 6 bases and J by 4 bases, with 9 bases between them. The CDR3 has 12 residues. The CDR3 DNA reads TGTGCCAGCAGCCAGGGGGGAGAGACCCAGTACTTC. Its protein product is CASSQGGETQYF.

The rearrangement joins TRBV28 to TRBJ2-1, with TRBD2 matching over 7 bases. CDR1 is MDHEN and CDR2 is SYDVKM in the germline V gene. The CDR3 is made up of 12 amino acids. With 3 bases clipped from V and 12 bases from J, the junction kept 5 bases outside the gene matches. Here the CDR3 reads CASSFGRKAQFF. In nucleotides, the CDR3 is TGTGCCAGCAGTTTCGGGAGGAAAGCGCAGTTCTTC.

The chain uses TRBV25-1 and TRBJ2-3; perhaps TRBD1 as D (6 bases). Germline CDR1 is MGHDK and CDR2 is SYGVNS. Trimming took 4 bases from V and 5 from J, leaving 13 bases between them. This CDR3 contains 14 residues. The CDR3 protein is CASSVPQGKDTQYF. The CDR3 bases are TGTGCCAGCAGTGTACCTCAGGGGAAAGATACGCAGTATTTT. Filled out from reference TRBV25-1 and TRBJ2-3, the complete variable domain reads EADIYQTPRYLVIGTGKKITLECSQTMGHDKMYWYQQDPGMELHLIHYSYGVNSTEKGDLSSESTVSRIRTEHFPLTLESARPSHTSQYLCASSVPQGKDTQYFGPGTRLTVL.

The chain uses TRBV5-1 and TRBJ1-3; D not resolved. The germline CDR1 and CDR2 sequences are SGHRS and YFSETQ. Trimming removed 4 bases from V and 0 bases from J, with 14 bases in between. The CDR3 is 16 residues long. CDR3 sequence (DNA): TGCGCCAGCAGCCCCAGACTCCAGCGCTCTGGAAACACCATATATTTT. Translation: CASSPRLQRSGNTIYF.

The rearrangement uses TRBV7-2 and TRBJ2-6, with TRBD1 matching 8 bases. This CDR3 has 15 residues. The V gene end was trimmed by 5 bases and the J gene end by 2 bases; junction bases not matched to a gene: 2. Germline V gives CDR1 SGHTA, CDR2 FQGNSA. CDR3: CASSPQGAGANVLTF. CDR3 sequence (DNA): TGTGCCAGCAGCCCACAGGGGGCTGGGGCCAACGTCCTGACTTTC.

This clone was seen a few times. The chain carries TRBV7-8 and TRBJ2-7; D might be TRBD1 (6 bases). From germline, CDR1 is SGHVS and CDR2 FQNEAQ. V was shortened by 5 bases and J by 2 bases, with 13 bases between the two germline ends. CDR3 size: 14 residues. The CDR3 protein is CASSINRVPYEQYF. The CDR3, as DNA: TGTGCCAGCAGCATCAACAGGGTCCCCTACGAGCAGTACTTC.

This chain joins TRBV18 and TRBJ2-3, with 9 bases lining up with TRBD2. CDR1 and CDR2 from the germline V gene are KGHSH and LQKENI. The CDR3 totals 15 residues. V lost 4 bases, J lost 6 bases, and 8 bases stayed unmatched. The DNA for the CDR3 is TGTGCCAGCTCACTGACTAGCGGACTTGGGGATACGCAGTATTTT. This encodes CASSLTSGLGDTQYF.

The chain has TRBV6-6 and TRBJ1-3, with D uncertain. From germline, CDR1 is MNHNY and CDR2 SVGAGI (reference sequence). Trimming pared 5 bases from V and 0 bases from J, leaving 14 bases between. The CDR3 loop spans 16 amino acids. The DNA of the CDR3 is TGTGCCAGCAGTCCCGCGGCTTTACGCTCTGGAAACACCATATATTTT. This encodes CASSPAALRSGNTIYF.

The chain joins TRBV25-1 to TRBJ2-2, with D possibly matching TRBD1 (6 bases). Deletions cut 4 bases from V and 4 bases from J, with 16 bases between. The CDR3 totals 16 residues. Germline V gene data show CDR1 as MGHDK and CDR2 as SYGVNS. CDR3 sequence (DNA): TGTGCCAGCAGTGGCCACAGGGTAGGAATCACCGGGGAGCTGTTTTTT. Its translation is CASSGHRVGITGELFF. Based on the CDR3 plus reference TRBV25-1 and TRBJ2-2, the full variable domain is EADIYQTPRYLVIGTGKKITLECSQTMGHDKMYWYQQDPGMELHLIHYSYGVNSTEKGDLSSESTVSRIRTEHFPLTLESARPSHTSQYLCASSGHRVGITGELFFGEGSRLTVL.

The chain carries TRBV14 and TRBJ1-1; TRBD1 matches at 9 bases. CDR3 length: 18 amino acids. Germline V lookup: CDR1 SGHDN, CDR2 FVKESK. The junction had 15 bases not matched to a gene; V was cut back by 7 bases and J by 0 bases. For the CDR3, the DNA is TGTGCCAGCAACCCCAGATCCGGGACAGGGTCAATGAACACTGAAGCTTTCTTT. This sequence encodes CASNPRSGTGSMNTEAFF. Full variable domain (remainder filled in from reference TRBV14 and TRBJ1-1): EAGVTQFPSHSVIEKGQTVTLRCDPISGHDNLYWYRRVMGKEIKFLLHFVKESKQDESGMPNNRFLAERTGGTYSTLKVQPAELEDSGVYFCASNPRSGTGSMNTEAFFGQGTRLTVV.

The chain has TRBV15 and TRBJ1-2; no clear D gene. CDR3 length: 19 amino acids. The germline V gene encodes CDR1 LNHNV and CDR2 YYDKDF (reference sequence). Trimming pared 1 base from V and 4 bases from J, leaving 25 bases between. CDR3 in amino acids: CATSRAQRNYPNFGYGYTF. Written as DNA, the CDR3 is TGTGCCACCAGCAGAGCCCAAAGGAACTACCCCAACTTCGGCTATGGCTACACCTTC.

A single count supports this clone. V is TRBV4-1 and J is TRBJ2-7; 9 nucleotides agree with TRBD2. V lost 0 bases and J lost 2; bases outside the gene matches: 5. Germline V gives CDR1 MGHRA, CDR2 YSYEKL. The CDR3 consists of 16 residues. CDR3 coding DNA: TGCGCCAGCAGCCAAGAGCCGACTAGCGGCGCCTACGAGCAGTACTTC. It specifies CASSQEPTSGAYEQYF.

This clone was picked up one time. The chain uses TRBV29-1 and TRBJ1-1; TRBD1 might be the D (6 bases). V was cut by 5 bases and J by 1 base, with 11 bases left in between. This CDR3 has 13 residues. Germline CDR1 is SQVTM and CDR2 is ANQGSEA. The CDR3 DNA reads as TGCAGCGTTAGTTTGGGGGCGAACACTGAAGCTTTCTTT. It is translated as CSVSLGANTEAFF.

V usage is TRBV5-1 and J usage is TRBJ2-5; D not certain. Germline CDR1 SGHRS, CDR2 YFSETQ. CDR3 length equals 16 residues. V lost 0 bases and J lost 4, with 16 bases in between. In DNA form, the CDR3 reads TGCGCCAGCAGCTTGGAACCAGGCCCATTGCGAGAGACCCAGTACTTC. This codes for CASSLEPGPLRETQYF.